This T cell receptor (beta chain) was profiled in a study of shared clonotypes between healthy human individuals. Overall study context: A couple of women and a few men aged 18 to 49 made up the donors.

Using immunoSEQ multiplex PCR, the repertoire was profiled, and TCRdb retains in-frame clones only, with some absent. Of under 2,500,000 clones listed, around 95% are singletons. Donors were Caucasian adults residing in Nashville, Tennessee, USA. Of note for this clone: Other DNA sequences within the sample encode an identical CDR3.

Germline loops: CDR1 SEHNR, CDR2 FQNEAQ (reference sequence). The CDR3 sequence is 14 residues long. V was pared by 1 base and J by 5 bases, with 6 bases between. The TCR sequence derives from a man in his late teens or twenties in good health. This rearrangement joins TRBV7-9 to TRBJ1-6; D remains ambiguous. The sample comprised naive CD4+ T cells sorted from blood. Subset: CD45RA+ positively selected. The CDR3 nucleotides are TGTGCCAGCAGCTTAGGTCCAGATAATTCACCCCTCCACTTT. This encodes CASSLGPDNSPLHF. Full variable domain (rest looked up from reference TRBV7-9 and TRBJ1-6): DTGVSQNPRHKITKRGQNVTFRCDPISEHNRLYWYRQTLGQGPEFLTYFQNEAQLEKSRLLSDRFSAERPKGSFSTLEIQRTEQGDSAMYLCASSLGPDNSPLHFGNGTRLTVT.